Listed here are 14 T cell receptor beta chains from one sample, sequenced in a study of CD8 T cells in ankylosing spondylitis. TCRdb ran MiXCR on the 5' RACE reads and lists one entry per CDR3 protein. The table has around 180,000 distinct CDR3 sequences, 13% seen once; the top ten hold approximately 10%. The sample comprised blood, either unsorted or a sorted T cell fraction (not recorded which). Source of these receptors: a female donor with ankylosing spondylitis or in good health (not recorded which).

A note on this clonotype: A read error may be the cause here, since a much bigger clone is one base away. No conserved phenylalanine or tryptophan is present at the end of the CDR3, so a read error is the likely explanation. The chain employs TRBV27 and TRBJ1-5; 9 nucleotides align to TRBD1. The length of the CDR3 is 13 residues. Germline CDR1 reads MNHEY; CDR2 reads SMNVEV (reference sequence). With V trimmed by 8 bases and J by 5 bases, 4 bases remained unmatched. CDR3 residues: CASQRTGDQPQHL. In DNA, the CDR3 is TGTGCCAGCCAAAGGACAGGGGATCAGCCCCAGCATTTA.

This clonotype occurred many times. The chain carries TRBV20-1 and TRBJ1-2; D gene ambiguous. V lost 6 bases, J lost 4 bases, and 15 bases lay in between. The CDR3 runs 13 residues. Germline CDR1 and CDR2: DFQATT and SNEGSKA (reference sequence). CDR3 residues: CSAQNRITYGYTF. Written as DNA, the CDR3 is TGCAGTGCCCAGAACCGTATAACCTATGGCTACACCTTC.

This clonotype came up many times. The chain carries TRBV5-1 and TRBJ2-5; 8 nucleotides align to TRBD1. V shed 4 bases and J 5 bases; nucleotides not matched to a gene: 10. The CDR3 loop spans 15 amino acids. Germline V gives CDR1 SGHRS, CDR2 YFSETQ. CDR3 amino acids: CASSPLGTGVETQYF. The CDR3 region has the DNA TGCGCCAGCAGCCCACTGGGGACAGGTGTGGAGACCCAGTACTTC.

This clonotype was recorded many times. J is TRBJ1-2 and V is TRBV20-1, with D hard to call. This CDR3 spans 12 amino acids. The V gene lost 7 bases and the J gene lost 5 bases, with 14 bases spanning the gap. Germline V lookup: CDR1 DFQATT, CDR2 SNEGSKA (reference sequence). CDR3 residues: CSGAEGPYGYTF. CDR3 coding DNA: TGCAGTGGTGCGGAGGGCCCGTATGGCTACACCTTC.

The gene calls are TRBV20-1 and TRBJ2-7, with 10 bases matching TRBD2. Germline values: CDR1 DFQATT, CDR2 SNEGSKA (reference sequence). With 5 bases clipped from V and 0 bases from J, the junction kept 4 bases outside the gene matches. The CDR3 is 14 amino acids. CDR3 DNA sequence: TGCAGTGCTGCATCTAGCGGGAGCTCCTACGAGCAGTACTTC. It is translated as CSAASSGSSYEQYF.

The chain recombines TRBV29-1 with TRBJ2-1; tentative D call: TRBD2 (6 bases). The CDR3 loop spans 14 amino acids. In germline, CDR1 is SQVTM, CDR2 ANQGSEA. The CDR3 DNA reads TGCAGTGCTCCCCCCGCGCGGGAAGGCGGTGAGCAGTTCTTC. Amino acid sequence: CSAPPAREGGEQFF.

This clonotype showed up just a few times. The chain combines TRBV14 with TRBJ2-7; possibly TRBD2 for D (6 bases). The CDR3 loop spans 16 amino acids. Trimming took off 3 bases at V and 6 bases at J, with 21 bases between the two ends. CDR1 and CDR2 from the germline V gene are SGHDN and FVKESK. The CDR3 reads CASSQDPAGPKREQYF. DNA for the CDR3: TGTGCCAGCAGCCAGGACCCGGCGGGACCTAAACGCGAGCAGTACTTC.

This clonotype has at least ten counts. V and J are TRBV5-6 and TRBJ2-2; D remains unclear. V was pared by 7 bases and J by 2 bases, with 12 bases between. CDR3 size: 14 residues. Germline loops: CDR1 SGHDT, CDR2 YYEEEE. CDR3 nucleotide sequence: TGTGCCAGCCTCCCCGCACCTAACACCGGGGAGCTGTTTTTT. Translated, it gives CASLPAPNTGELFF.

The rearrangement uses TRBV11-2 and TRBJ2-1; 10 bases fit TRBD2. Germline CDR1 reads SGHAT; CDR2 reads FQNNGV. Losses at the gene ends were 5 bases for V and 4 bases for J; bases not matched to a gene: 17. The CDR3 extends over 19 amino acids. CDR3 protein: CASSPGRSSGRGSYNEQFF. CDR3 nucleotides: TGTGCCAGCAGCCCAGGGCGGTCTAGCGGGAGAGGTAGTTACAATGAGCAGTTCTTC.

This clonotype was seen at least ten times. The chain is built from TRBV5-6 and TRBJ1-4, with 9 bases lining up with TRBD1. CDR3 length equals 16 residues. V gave up 4 bases and J gave up 6 bases; unmatched junction bases: 10. Per the germline V gene, CDR1 is SGHDT and CDR2 is YYEEEE. CDR3 DNA sequence: TGTGCCAGCAGCGACTTTACCGGGACAGGGCATGAAAAACTGTTTTTT. Protein product: CASSDFTGTGHEKLFF.

As regards this clonotype: A read error may be the cause here, since a much bigger clone is one base away. J is TRBJ2-5 and V is TRBV28; 7 bases fit TRBD1. The CDR3 contains 14 residues. Germline V gives CDR1 MDHEN, CDR2 SYDVKM. Trimming cost V 1 base and J 7 bases; bases outside gene matches: 6. The CDR3 protein is CASSLLGGAVTQYF. The CDR3 DNA follows: TGTGCCAGCAGTTTATTAGGGGGCGCGGTGACCCAGTACTTC.

The sample holds a few counts of this clonotype. The rearrangement links TRBV29-1 to TRBJ1-1; 8 bases are shared with TRBD1. Germline CDR1 and CDR2: SQVTM and ANQGSEA. The CDR3 is 14 amino acids. After removal of 6 bases from V and 0 bases from J, the junction contained 6 bases not matched to a gene. CDR3 in amino acids: CSVLQGVVNTEAFF. The CDR3 bases are TGCAGCGTCTTACAGGGGGTGGTGAACACTGAAGCTTTCTTT.

About this clonotype: Only one base separates this from a far larger clonotype, so it likely reflects a read error. V usage is TRBV5-1 and J usage is TRBJ1-1, with D hard to call. The CDR3 loop spans 12 amino acids. The germline V gene has CDR1 SGHRS and CDR2 YFSETQ. Written as DNA, the CDR3 is TGCGTCAGCAGCTTGGGGAACACTGAAGCTTTCTTT. This codes for CVSSLGNTEAFF.

The V and J genes are TRBV6-2 or TRBV6-3 and TRBJ2-5; the match to TRBD2 covers 10 bases. With V trimmed by 6 bases and J by 4 bases, 8 bases remained unmatched. This CDR3 comprises 15 residues. From germline, CDR1 is MNHEY and CDR2 SVGEGT. Here the CDR3 DNA reads TGTGCCAGCAGCTTTGGACTAGCGGAGGGAGAGACCCAGTACTTC. Its translation: CASSFGLAEGETQYF.